The 11 T cell receptor beta chains listed next were all sequenced from one sample in a study of identical twins. Each CDR3 protein gets one entry after TCRdb re-called the 5' RACE reads with MiXCR. The repertoire holds roughly 240,000 distinct CDR3 sequences, with 5.5% to 7% as singletons. The data were also submitted as part of a second study, on yellow fever vaccine responses in identical twins.

What was sequenced was memory (CD45RO+) T cells sorted from blood. These receptors originate from a woman in her late teens or twenties in good health.

In its sample, this clonotype was seen a few times. The chain uses TRBV10-3 and TRBJ1-2, with 7 bases identical to TRBD1. CDR1 ENHRY and CDR2 SYGVKD come from the germline V gene. The ends lost 0 bases at V and 6 bases at J; junction bases unmatched: 4. CDR3 length: 14 residues. As DNA, the CDR3 is TGTGCCATCAGTGAGTCACAGGGGACCAATGGCTACACCTTC. Translation gives CAISESQGTNGYTF.

This clonotype was seen repeatedly, ten times or more. This sequence joins TRBV24-1 and TRBJ2-7; 11 nucleotides align to TRBD1. The germline CDR1 and CDR2 sequences are KGHDR and SFDVKD. J was trimmed by 3 bases and V by 5 bases; bases with no gene match: 5. The CDR3 consists of 15 residues. The CDR3 loop is CATSGGQGENYEQYF. The CDR3 region has the DNA TGTGCCACCAGTGGGGGACAGGGGGAAAACTACGAGCAGTACTTC.

With regard to this clonotype: A read error may produce the germline difference seen at one junction end. The chain recombines TRBV4-2 with TRBJ2-3; 9 bases line up with TRBD2. Per germline, CDR1 LGHNA and CDR2 YNFKEQ. This CDR3 is built from 21 residues. The CDR3 DNA follows: TGTGCCAGCAGCCAAGCTTTCGCGCGGGGGGGACTCCACTCTAGCACATATACGCAGTATTTT. Translating gives CASSQAFARGGLHSSTYTQYF.

Many counts were recorded for this clonotype. The chain employs TRBV5-1 and TRBJ2-7; D not resolved. This CDR3 comprises 14 residues. The V gene's germline CDR1 is SGHRS and CDR2 YFSETQ. Trimming shortened V by 10 bases and J by 1 base, and 18 bases separated the two germline ends. The CDR3 DNA reads TGCGCCGCGGAGACCGGATCACTATCCTACGAGCAGTACTTC. Translation gives CAAETGSLSYEQYF.

This clonotype was recorded once. One end of the junction is discordant with germline, which a read error may explain. The CDR3 DNA follows: TGTGCCAGCACCAACAAACGGGCTTACGAGCAGCACTTC. Its protein product is CASTNKRAYEQHF. This rearrangement joins TRBV7-3 to TRBJ2-7; D is undetermined. Per the germline V gene, CDR1 is SGHTA and CDR2 is FQGTGA. This CDR3 comprises 13 residues. The full variable domain, with the rest looked up from reference TRBV7-3 and TRBJ2-7, is GAGVSQTPSNKVTEKGKYVELRCDPISGHTALYWYRQSLGQGPEFLIYFQGTGAADDSGLPNDRFFAVRPEGSVSTLKIQRTERGDSAVYLCASTNKRAYEQHFGPGTRLTVT.

This clonotype has a count of ten or more. The rearrangement uses TRBV12-3 or TRBV12-4 and TRBJ1-2; D is perhaps TRBD1 (5 bases). Deletions cut 2 bases from V and 3 bases from J, with 13 bases between. This CDR3 is 15 amino acids long. The CDR3 protein is CASSLRSGRDYGYTF. Written as DNA, the CDR3 is TGTGCCAGCAGTTTAAGGTCGGGCAGGGACTATGGCTACACCTTC.

This clonotype was counted a few times. V gene TRBV5-1 combines with J gene TRBJ1-2; 7 bases are a match to TRBD1. V shed 0 bases, J shed 8 bases, and the junction held 10 bases outside the gene matches. Germline V gene data show CDR1 as SGHRS and CDR2 as YFSETQ. This CDR3 is 15 amino acids long. The CDR3 protein is CASSLGIGQVAGYTF. CDR3 nucleotide sequence: TGCGCCAGCAGCTTGGGGATAGGACAGGTCGCCGGCTACACCTTC.

This clonotype has just a few counts. The V call is TRBV28, the J call TRBJ2-5; TRBD2 is a possible D gene (6 bases). The CDR3 length is 13 residues. Trimming cost V 10 bases and J 5 bases, with 17 bases left between them. Germline CDR1 reads MDHEN; CDR2 reads SYDVKM. The CDR3 nucleotides are TGTGCCACCAATGGAGGGGCTGTTGAGACCCAGTACTTC. This encodes CATNGGAVETQYF. Drawing the rest from reference TRBV28 and TRBJ2-5, the complete variable domain is DVKVTQSSRYLVKRTGEKVFLECVQDMDHENMFWYRQDPGLGLRLIYFSYDVKMKEKGDIPEGYSVSREKKERFSLILESASTNQTSMYLCATNGGAVETQYFGPGTRLLVL.

This clonotype has a handful of counts. This rearrangement joins TRBV7-9 to TRBJ2-6; D possibly matches TRBD1 or TRBD2 (5 bases each). V was clipped by 3 bases and J by 0 bases, with 12 bases between them. The CDR3 spans 17 residues. Germline lookup yields CDR1 SEHNR and CDR2 FQNEAQ (reference sequence). The CDR3 is CASSLGGTISGANVLTF. CDR3 coding DNA: TGTGCCAGCAGCTTGGGTGGGACCATCTCTGGGGCCAACGTCCTGACTTTC.

The V and J genes are TRBV27 and TRBJ2-7; a weak D match, TRBD1 (6 bases). Trimming stripped 0 bases from V and 2 bases from J, with 14 bases between. The CDR3 covers 16 residues. Per the germline V gene, CDR1 is MNHEY and CDR2 is SMNVEV (reference sequence). The CDR3 region has the DNA TGTGCCAGCAGTTTATCGGCTACCAGGGGCCCCTACGAGCAGTACTTC. Amino acids: CASSLSATRGPYEQYF.

This rearrangement joins TRBV19 to TRBJ2-7; D unclear. Trimming took 5 bases from V and 0 from J, leaving 14 bases between them. Germline CDR1 LNHDA, CDR2 SQIVND (reference sequence). The CDR3 is made up of 15 amino acids. CDR3 amino acids: CASSPNLGSSYEQYF. In DNA form, the CDR3 reads TGTGCCAGTAGTCCTAATCTGGGCAGCTCCTACGAGCAGTACTTC.